This note documents a single TCR beta chain sequence. Its specificity is not known. The data derive from a study of yellow fever vaccine responses in identical twins. Study-wide findings and caveats: The authors reported partly convergent, partly personalized vaccine responses in identical twins.

The CDR3 totals 13 residues. Germline CDR1 MNHNS, CDR2 SASEGT. The V end was cut by 4 bases, the J end by 0 bases, with 5 bases between. A single record per CDR3 protein comes from TCRdb applying MiXCR to the RT-PCR reads. Of some 20,000 distinct CDR3 sequences in the sample, about two thirds were seen once. The sequencing used T cells from blood (PBMCs), unsorted or a sorted subset (not recorded which), collected before or after yellow fever vaccination (not recorded which). The chain is built from TRBV6-1 and TRBJ2-3; no clear D. The origin of this receptor is a woman between 18 and 29 years old who received the yellow fever vaccine. The CDR3 DNA reads as TGTGCCAGCAGTGCGGACAGCACAGATACGCAGTATTTT. Translated, it gives CASSADSTDTQYF.